This T cell receptor (beta chain) was documented in a study of CD8+CD57+ T cells in acquired aplastic anemia. Study observations and caveats: There were fewer than 35 CD8+ CDR3 sequences that occurred in both patients and controls. With respect to CD8+ Simpson's diversity, patients and controls did not differ significantly.

As concerns this clonotype: Its specificity is not known. This CDR3 is missing its conserved last phenylalanine or tryptophan, likely due to a read error. The DNA is left out, because the CDR3 cannot be placed on it with certainty; the CDR3 is given as TCRdb lists it.

All sequencing subjects had displayed CD8+CD57+ cell expansion on flow cytometry. From germline, CDR1 is SEHNR and CDR2 FQNEAQ (reference sequence). The CDR3 is made up of 13 amino acids, end residues included. The template used for profiling TCR beta VDJ and CDR3 was genomic DNA. Each CDR3 protein gets one entry after TCRdb re-called the reads with MiXCR. Here the sample spans 270,000 or so distinct CDR3 sequences, approximately 79% being singletons. The clonotype was recovered from a human donor with aplastic anemia. Sequenced input: sorted CD4+, CD8+, or CD8+CD57+ T cells (not recorded which) from PBMCs. The V gene is TRBV7-9, the J gene TRBJ2-3; the table assigns TRBD2, which was not confirmed against the DNA. CDR3 residues: CASGDQGSGGQDL.